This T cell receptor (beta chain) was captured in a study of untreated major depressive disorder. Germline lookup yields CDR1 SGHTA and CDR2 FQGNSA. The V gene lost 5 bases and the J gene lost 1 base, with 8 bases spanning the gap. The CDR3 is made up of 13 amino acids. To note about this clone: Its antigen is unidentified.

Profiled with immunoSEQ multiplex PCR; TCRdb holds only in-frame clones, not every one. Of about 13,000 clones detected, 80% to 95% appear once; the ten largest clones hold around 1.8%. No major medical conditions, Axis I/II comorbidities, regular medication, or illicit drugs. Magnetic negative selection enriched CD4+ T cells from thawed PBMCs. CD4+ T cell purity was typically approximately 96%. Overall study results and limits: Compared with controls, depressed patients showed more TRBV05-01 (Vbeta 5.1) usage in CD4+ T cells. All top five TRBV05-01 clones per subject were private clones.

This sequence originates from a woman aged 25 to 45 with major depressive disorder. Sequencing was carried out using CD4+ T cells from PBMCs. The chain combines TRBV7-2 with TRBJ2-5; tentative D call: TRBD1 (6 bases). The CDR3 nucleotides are TGTGCCAGCAGCCGCAGGGGCCAAGAGACCCAGTACTTC. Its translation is CASSRRGQETQYF.